Below are 10 T cell receptor beta chains sequenced from a single sample in a study of T cells in Graves' hyperthyroidism and ophthalmopathy. Using RNA transcripts as the source, TCR beta CDR3 regions were amplified. HTBI primers drove first-round RT-PCR of the TCR CDR3. One entry per CDR3 protein results from TCRdb running MiXCR on the multiplex PCR reads. The sample includes more than 350,000 distinct CDR3 sequences, under 15% of them seen just once. The sample was blood. These receptor sequences come from a woman aged 25 to 39 with Graves' hyperthyroidism.

This clonotype has a count of ten or more. The chain employs TRBV20-1 and TRBJ2-3; D is ambiguous. This CDR3 has 13 residues. Trimming stripped 3 bases from V and 2 bases from J, with 9 bases between. Germline assignment: CDR1 DFQATT and CDR2 SNEGSKA (reference sequence). CDR3 amino acids: CSASLYDTDTQYF. CDR3 sequence (DNA): TGCAGTGCTAGTCTCTACGACACAGATACGCAGTATTTT.

The table lists this clonotype with a few counts. V is TRBV7-7 and J is TRBJ2-3; D possibly corresponds to TRBD2 (6 bases). This CDR3 is 15 amino acids long. The germline V gene has CDR1 SSHAT and CDR2 FNYEAQ (reference sequence). Deletions cut 3 bases from V and 2 bases from J, with 12 bases between. The CDR3 loop reads CASSLGLSDTDTQYF. In nucleotides, the CDR3 is TGTGCCAGCAGCTTGGGACTTAGTGACACAGATACGCAGTATTTT.

The rearrangement joins TRBV2 to TRBJ2-7; 14 nucleotides line up with TRBD2. The V segment lost 7 bases and the J segment 6 bases; nucleotides outside the gene matches: 2. Per germline, CDR1 SNHLY and CDR2 FYNNEI. The CDR3 loop spans 13 amino acids. The CDR3 DNA is TGTGCCAGCACGGGACTAGCGGGAGTCGAGCAGTACTTC. It codes for CASTGLAGVEQYF.

The chain is built from TRBV19 and TRBJ2-7, with TRBD2 matching 7 bases. Trimming cost V 3 bases and J 3 bases; bases outside gene matches: 8. Per the germline V gene, CDR1 is LNHDA and CDR2 is SQIVND (reference sequence). This CDR3 is 15 amino acids long. CDR3 sequence: CASSIDTSAYYEQYF. For the CDR3, the DNA is TGTGCCAGTAGTATTGACACTAGCGCATACTACGAGCAGTACTTC.

This clonotype was seen many times. This CDR3 reads CAWSVGFGQGAQLNTEAFF. As DNA, the CDR3 is TGTGCCTGGAGTGTAGGATTTGGGCAGGGGGCCCAACTGAACACTGAAGCTTTCTTT. The gene calls are TRBV30 and TRBJ1-1; 8 bases fit TRBD1. The CDR3 has 19 residues. Germline V gene data show CDR1 as GTSNPN and CDR2 as SVGIG (reference sequence). Trimming removed 0 bases from V and 0 bases from J; junction bases left unmatched: 15. Filled out from reference TRBV30 and TRBJ1-1, the complete variable domain reads SQTIHQWPATLVQPVGSPLSLECTVEGTSNPNLYWYRQAAGRGLQLLFYSVGIGQISSEVPQNLSASRPQDRQFILSSKKLLLSDSGFYLCAWSVGFGQGAQLNTEAFFGQGTRLTVV.

The chain recombines TRBV5-4 with TRBJ2-7; 9 nucleotides line up with TRBD1. V was clipped by 4 bases and J by 3 bases; unmatched bases: 14. The germline V gene has CDR1 SGHNT and CDR2 YYREEE (reference sequence). The CDR3 is 17 residues long. The CDR3 DNA follows: TGTGCCAGCAGCGGACGAACCCGGGACAGGGCTAACTACGAGCAGTACTTC. It codes for CASSGRTRDRANYEQYF. The variable domain in full, completed from reference TRBV5-4 and TRBJ2-7, reads ETGVTQSPTHLIKTRGQQVTLRCSSQSGHNTVSWYQQALGQGPQFIFQYYREEENGRGNFPPRFSGLQFPNYSSELNVNALELDDSALYLCASSGRTRDRANYEQYFGPGTRLTVT.

This clonotype was counted many times. The CDR3 sequence: CASSQDGRTNNEQFF. CDR3 nucleotide sequence: TGCGCCAGCAGCCAAGATGGCAGGACCAACAATGAGCAGTTCTTC. This chain links TRBV4-1 with TRBJ2-1; D call uncertain. V was trimmed by 0 bases and J by 5 bases, leaving 11 bases between them. CDR3 length: 15 residues. The germline V gene encodes CDR1 MGHRA and CDR2 YSYEKL.

This clonotype was picked up a small number of times. The chain employs TRBV28 and TRBJ1-2; 7 bases agree with TRBD1. CDR3 size: 15 residues. Germline CDR1 MDHEN, CDR2 SYDVKM. V was pared by 4 bases and J by 0 bases, with 5 bases of the junction left unmatched. For the CDR3, the DNA is TGTGCCAGCAGTTCCGGACAGGTTGCTAACTATGGCTACACCTTC. It specifies CASSSGQVANYGYTF.

In its sample, this clonotype was seen many times. The V call is TRBV11-2, the J call TRBJ2-5; 7 bases are a match to TRBD2. J lost 4 bases, V lost 3 bases, and 14 bases had no gene match. CDR1 is SGHAT and CDR2 is FQNNGV in the germline V gene. The CDR3 totals 17 residues. CDR3 residues: CASSFDPSGIGRETQYF. The CDR3 region has the DNA TGTGCCAGCAGCTTCGACCCGAGCGGGATTGGTCGAGAGACCCAGTACTTC.

The rearrangement joins TRBV19 to TRBJ2-1; D may be TRBD2 (6 bases). The ends were cut back, 5 bases at V and 8 bases at J, with 22 bases in the middle. Per the germline V gene, CDR1 is LNHDA and CDR2 is SQIVND (reference sequence). This CDR3 spans 16 amino acids. DNA for the CDR3: TGTGCCAGTAGTTTAGCTGGCGGGATCAAAGTCTATGAGCAGTTCTTC. It yields the protein CASSLAGGIKVYEQFF.